These 9 T cell receptor beta chains share one sample of origin, sequenced in a study of PD-1 blockade in classical Hodgkin lymphoma. All the patients suffered relapse after autologous stem cell transplantation, and brentuximab vedotin exposure differed. Researchers report purifying CD4+ T cells from thawed PBMCs by magnetic negative selection. Clones were sequenced by immunoSEQ multiplex PCR, and TCRdb holds only the in-frame ones, with some missing. This table holds approximately 3,800 clones, about 87% found once. Sample: CD4+ T cells from blood, taken at baseline. The receptors here all came from a human donor with classical Hodgkin lymphoma.

The chain links TRBV5-1 to TRBJ2-7; D ambiguous. V was clipped by 4 bases and J by 1 base, with 9 bases between them. Germline V gene data show CDR1 as SGHRS and CDR2 as YFSETQ. This CDR3 region has 13 residues. This CDR3 is CASSPTRSYEQYF. In DNA form, the CDR3 reads TGCGCCAGCAGCCCCACACGATCCTACGAGCAGTACTTC.

The gene calls are TRBV6-5 and TRBJ1-5; no firm D call. The CDR3 has 15 amino acids. Germline values: CDR1 MNHEY, CDR2 SVGAGI. V was clipped by 0 bases and J by 1 base, with 7 bases between them. The CDR3 DNA follows: TGTGCCAGCAGTTACTCGAGTTCCAGCAATCAGCCCCAGCATTTT. Its translation is CASSYSSSSNQPQHF.

This clone was recorded a few times. The V call is TRBV5-4, the J call TRBJ1-5; possibly TRBD1 for D (5 bases). The germline CDR1 and CDR2 sequences are SGHNT and YYREEE (reference sequence). This CDR3 spans 14 amino acids. V lost 0 bases and J lost 4, with 8 bases in between. The CDR3: CASSLDRTNQPQHF. The CDR3 DNA sequence: TGTGCCAGCAGCTTGGACAGGACGAATCAGCCCCAGCATTTT.

The J gene is TRBJ1-2, the V gene TRBV29-1; 7 positions agree with TRBD1. The CDR3 runs to 15 residues. Germline-derived CDR1 and CDR2 are SQVTM and ANQGSEA. The V and J ends lost 4 bases and 4 bases, in that order; junction bases with no gene match: 12. The DNA of the CDR3 is TGCAGCGTTGCCACAGGGGCGGGGTTCTCCTATGGCTACACCTTC. It translates to CSVATGAGFSYGYTF.

The CDR3 DNA reads as TGCGCCAGCAACATCCTAGGGGGCGCGGGCACTGAAGCTTTCTTT. Translation gives CASNILGGAGTEAFF. The chain recombines TRBV5-1 with TRBJ1-1, with TRBD1 matching 7 bases. This CDR3 comprises 15 residues. Germline CDR1 is SGHRS and CDR2 is YFSETQ. Trimming removed 6 bases from V and 4 bases from J; junction bases left unmatched: 12. Drawing the rest from reference TRBV5-1 and TRBJ1-1, the complete variable domain is KAGVTQTPRYLIKTRGQQVTLSCSPISGHRSVSWYQQTPGQGLQFLFEYFSETQRNKGNFPGRFSGRQFSNSRSEMNVSTLELGDSALYLCASNILGGAGTEAFFGQGTRLTVV.

The sample holds a few counts of this clone. The rearrangement joins TRBV5-1 to TRBJ1-1; no firm D call. The ends were cut back, 4 bases at V and 4 bases at J, with 11 bases in the middle. The germline V gene encodes CDR1 SGHRS and CDR2 YFSETQ. CDR3 size: 13 residues. The CDR3: CASSESWVTEAFF. The CDR3 region has the DNA TGCGCCAGCAGCGAGAGTTGGGTCACTGAAGCTTTCTTT. The complete variable domain, with remaining parts taken from reference TRBV5-1 and TRBJ1-1, reads KAGVTQTPRYLIKTRGQQVTLSCSPISGHRSVSWYQQTPGQGLQFLFEYFSETQRNKGNFPGRFSGRQFSNSRSEMNVSTLELGDSALYLCASSESWVTEAFFGQGTRLTVV.

The chain combines TRBV5-1 with TRBJ1-5; D possibly corresponds to TRBD1 (5 bases). Germline lookup yields CDR1 SGHRS and CDR2 YFSETQ. V gave up 4 bases and J gave up 0 bases, with 8 bases separating them. This CDR3 is built from 14 residues. CDR3 sequence: CASSPGGSNQPQHF. In DNA, the CDR3 is TGCGCCAGCAGCCCTGGGGGTAGCAATCAGCCCCAGCATTTT.

The chain combines TRBV5-1 with TRBJ1-5; D might be TRBD1 (5 bases). Per germline, CDR1 SGHRS and CDR2 YFSETQ. Trimming removed 0 bases at V and 2 bases at J, with 12 bases between. CDR3 length: 16 residues. CDR3 region: CASSLGDLAGNQPQHF. Here the CDR3 DNA reads TGCGCCAGCAGCTTGGGGGACCTGGCAGGCAATCAGCCCCAGCATTTT.

This rearrangement joins TRBV6-6 to TRBJ2-3; 8 bases align to TRBD2. CDR1 and CDR2 (germline): MNHNY, SVGAGI (reference sequence). Trimming took 6 bases from V and 1 from J; bases not matched to a gene: 6. The CDR3 is made up of 15 amino acids. CDR3 sequence reads: CASSRRGGGTDTQYF. CDR3 DNA sequence: TGTGCCAGCAGCCGCCGGGGGGGAGGCACAGATACGCAGTATTTT.